One sample yielded the 4 T cell receptor beta chains listed below, sequenced in a study of OX40 agonist ivuxolimab in advanced cancers. Libraries were prepared by immunoSEQ multiplex PCR; TCRdb keeps only in-frame clonotypes and omits some of them. The sample consists of tens of thousands of clones, roughly 90% of them appearing once. The specimen comprised CD4+ or CD8+ T cells sorted from blood, sampled in a trial of the OX40 agonist ivuxolimab. Receptors originate from an adult with an advanced solid tumor such as melanoma, head and neck, liver or kidney cancer.

The rearrangement joins TRBV13 to TRBJ1-3; 8 nucleotides align to TRBD1. The germline V gene encodes CDR1 PRHDT and CDR2 FYEKMQ (reference sequence). V lost 3 bases and J lost 2; bases outside the gene matches: 3. This CDR3 has 15 residues. The CDR3, as DNA: TGTGCCAGCAGCTTGGGGACAGGTGCTGGAAACACCATATATTTT. Its protein product is CASSLGTGAGNTIYF.

The gene calls are TRBV5-4 and TRBJ2-1; TRBD2 aligns across 12 bases. Germline trimming cut 4 bases from V and 5 bases from J; bases unmatched to any gene: 10. Germline V gene lookup returns CDR1 SGHNT and CDR2 YYREEE (reference sequence). This CDR3 region has 17 residues. CDR3 in amino acids: CASSDTTSGRTNNEQFF. The CDR3 DNA sequence: TGTGCCAGCAGCGATACTACTAGCGGGAGGACTAACAATGAGCAGTTCTTC.

DNA for the CDR3: TGCGCCAGCAGCCAAGGGACCACACAGGGATACTATGGCTACACCTTC. Amino acid sequence: CASSQGTTQGYYGYTF. The chain employs TRBV4-1 and TRBJ1-2, with a weak D call TRBD1 (6 bases). CDR1 and CDR2 from the germline V gene are MGHRA and YSYEKL. Trimming stripped 1 base from V and 3 bases from J, with 15 bases between. The CDR3 spans 16 residues.

The genes are TRBV7-9 and TRBJ2-7, with 11 bases matching TRBD2. Per germline, CDR1 SEHNR and CDR2 FQNEAQ (reference sequence). The CDR3 contains 15 residues. The trim removed 1 base at V and 6 bases at J, leaving 5 bases unmatched. The CDR3 DNA reads as TGTGCCAGCAGCTTAGGAGTAGCGGGAGGGCCCGAGCAGTACTTC. It translates to CASSLGVAGGPEQYF.